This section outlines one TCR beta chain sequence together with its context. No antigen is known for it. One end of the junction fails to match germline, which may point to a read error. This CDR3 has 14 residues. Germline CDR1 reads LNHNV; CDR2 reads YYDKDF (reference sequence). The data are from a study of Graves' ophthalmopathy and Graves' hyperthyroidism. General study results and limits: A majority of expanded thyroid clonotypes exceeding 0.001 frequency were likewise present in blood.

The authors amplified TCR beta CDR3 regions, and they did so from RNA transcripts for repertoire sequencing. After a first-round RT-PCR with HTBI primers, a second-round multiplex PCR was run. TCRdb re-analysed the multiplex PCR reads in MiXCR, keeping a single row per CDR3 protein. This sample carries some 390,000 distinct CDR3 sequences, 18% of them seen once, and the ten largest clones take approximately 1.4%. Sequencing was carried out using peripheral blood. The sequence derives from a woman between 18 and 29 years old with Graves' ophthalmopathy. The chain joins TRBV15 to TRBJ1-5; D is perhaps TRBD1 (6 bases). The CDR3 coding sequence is TGTGCCACCAGCAGAGGGACAGACAATCAGCCCCAGCACTTT. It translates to CATSRGTDNQPQHF.